The clone carrying this T cell receptor beta chain was seen many times. Its antigen is as yet unknown. This specimen comes from a study of T-cell reconstitution after alpha-beta-depleted transplantation in children. General observations from the study: When one year had passed after transplant, most T-cell counts and diversity came from newly produced T cells. For some patients, TCRbeta diversity was high at day 60 because of recipient T cells and thymic progenitors that survived. As was reported, about two months after transplant, alpha-beta T cells came from several hundred expanded graft clones.

The length of the CDR3 is 14 residues. V was shortened by 3 bases and J by 4 bases, with 13 bases between the two germline ends. Germline CDR1 is SGHRS and CDR2 is YFSETQ. Unique molecular identifiers were incorporated when the TCRbeta library was constructed. TCRdb reprocessed the PCR reads via MiXCR and lists one record per CDR3 protein. This repertoire shows some 290,000 distinct CDR3 sequences, about a quarter found once; its top ten account for over 9.5%. V is TRBV5-1 and J is TRBJ1-2, with D perhaps matching TRBD1 (5 bases). The sample here was PBMCs, mostly from graft donor cells, taken 180 days after TCRalphabeta/CD19-depleted stem cell transplant. This clonotype was sampled from a male patient between 5 and 17 years old who had a stem cell transplant for acute lymphoblastic leukemia, so the T cells may come from the graft donor. DNA of the CDR3: TGCGCCAGCAGCTCGGACACGGGAGGCTATGGCTACACCTTC. Its protein is CASSSDTGGYGYTF.